This T cell receptor beta chain was recorded in a study of cytomegalovirus exposure and HLA in healthy donors. The PCR made use of 60 Vbeta and 13 Jbeta primers. Source study methods: Unique TCR beta chains totaled about 73 million in a later count, with around 12 million of them shared. The data were produced by immunoSEQ multiplex PCR, yet TCRdb's version contains in-frame clones alone and is incomplete. V, J and clone size derive from that table, while D and trimming were established from the DNA sequence. Its table lists approximately 150,000 clones. Study results and caveats: HLA-A and HLA-B allele assignments for most subjects were reportedly predicted accurately using TCR beta sequences.

After removal of 4 bases from V and 7 bases from J, the junction contained 9 bases not matched to a gene. Germline values: CDR1 SGHVS, CDR2 FNYEAQ. The CDR3 consists of 16 residues. As regards this clone: Its antigen is not known.

Sequenced: PBMCs. J is TRBJ2-7 and V is TRBV7-6, with 14 positions matching TRBD2. This TCR was sampled from a young woman in good health and CMV-seronegative. CDR3 amino acids: CASSSGGTSGRWEQYF. As DNA, the CDR3 is TGTGCCAGCAGCTCAGGGGGGACTAGCGGGAGATGGGAGCAGTACTTC.